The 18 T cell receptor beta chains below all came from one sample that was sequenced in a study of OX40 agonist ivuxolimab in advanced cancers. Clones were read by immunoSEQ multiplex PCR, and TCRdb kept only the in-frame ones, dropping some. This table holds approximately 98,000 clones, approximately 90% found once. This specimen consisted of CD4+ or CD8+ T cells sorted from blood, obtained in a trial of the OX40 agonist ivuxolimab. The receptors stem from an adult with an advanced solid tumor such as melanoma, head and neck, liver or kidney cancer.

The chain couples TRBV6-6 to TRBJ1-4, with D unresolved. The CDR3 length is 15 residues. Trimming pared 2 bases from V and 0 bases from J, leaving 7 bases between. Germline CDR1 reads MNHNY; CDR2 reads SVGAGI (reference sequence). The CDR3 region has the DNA TGTGCCAGCAGTTACAACAGCGCAACTAATGAAAAACTGTTTTTT. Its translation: CASSYNSATNEKLFF.

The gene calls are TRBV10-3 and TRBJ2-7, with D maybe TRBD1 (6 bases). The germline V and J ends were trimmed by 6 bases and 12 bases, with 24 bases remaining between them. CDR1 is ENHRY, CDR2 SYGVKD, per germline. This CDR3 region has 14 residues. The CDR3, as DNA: TGTGCCATCAGCTCAGGACAGAGCTCATCCTGGCGGTACTTC. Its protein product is CAISSGQSSSWRYF.

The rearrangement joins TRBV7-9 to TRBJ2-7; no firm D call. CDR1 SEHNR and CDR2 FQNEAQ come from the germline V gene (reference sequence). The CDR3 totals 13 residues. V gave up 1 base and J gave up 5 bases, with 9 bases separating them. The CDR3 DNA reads TGTGCCAGCAGCTTAGTAGTCTGGGACGAGCAGTACTTC. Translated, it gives CASSLVVWDEQYF.

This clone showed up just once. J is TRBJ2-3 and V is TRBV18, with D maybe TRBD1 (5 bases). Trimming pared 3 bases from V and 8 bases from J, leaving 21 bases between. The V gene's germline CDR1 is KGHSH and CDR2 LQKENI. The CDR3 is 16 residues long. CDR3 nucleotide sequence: TGTGCCAGCTCACCCATCTATGAGGCTCAGCAGGGTACGCAGTATTTT. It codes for CASSPIYEAQQGTQYF.

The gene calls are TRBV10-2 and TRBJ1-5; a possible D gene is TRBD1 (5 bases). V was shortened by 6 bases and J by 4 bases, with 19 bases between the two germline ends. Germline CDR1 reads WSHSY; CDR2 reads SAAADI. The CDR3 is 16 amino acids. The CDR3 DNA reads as TGCGCCAGCAGGGGGGGAGGTGTGTCGGGGAATCAGCCCCAGCATTTT. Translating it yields CASRGGGVSGNQPQHF.

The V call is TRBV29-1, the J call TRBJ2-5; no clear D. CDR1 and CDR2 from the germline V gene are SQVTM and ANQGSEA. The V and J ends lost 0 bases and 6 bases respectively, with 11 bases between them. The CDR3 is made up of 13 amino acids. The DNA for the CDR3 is TGCAGCGTTGAAGAGGGGATGGTTAAGACCCAGTACTTC. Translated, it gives CSVEEGMVKTQYF.

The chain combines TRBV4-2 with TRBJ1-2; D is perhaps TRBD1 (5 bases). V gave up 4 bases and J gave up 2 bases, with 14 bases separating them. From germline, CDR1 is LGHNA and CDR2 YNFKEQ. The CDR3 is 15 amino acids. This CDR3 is CASSPSGVWNYGYTF. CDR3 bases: TGTGCCAGCAGCCCCTCGGGGGTATGGAACTATGGCTACACCTTC.

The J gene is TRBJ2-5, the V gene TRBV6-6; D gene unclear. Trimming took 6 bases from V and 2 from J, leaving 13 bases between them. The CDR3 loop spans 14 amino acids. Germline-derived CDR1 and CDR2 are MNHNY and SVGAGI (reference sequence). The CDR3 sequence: CASRTPVGQETQYF. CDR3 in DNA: TGTGCCAGCAGGACCCCAGTGGGGCAAGAGACCCAGTACTTC.

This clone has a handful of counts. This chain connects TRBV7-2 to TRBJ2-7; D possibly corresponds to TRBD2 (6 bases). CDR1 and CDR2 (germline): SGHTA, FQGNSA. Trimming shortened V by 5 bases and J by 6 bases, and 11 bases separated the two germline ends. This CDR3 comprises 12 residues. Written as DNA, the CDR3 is TGTGCCAGCAGCCCGGACTATCCCGAGCAGTACTTC. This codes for CASSPDYPEQYF.

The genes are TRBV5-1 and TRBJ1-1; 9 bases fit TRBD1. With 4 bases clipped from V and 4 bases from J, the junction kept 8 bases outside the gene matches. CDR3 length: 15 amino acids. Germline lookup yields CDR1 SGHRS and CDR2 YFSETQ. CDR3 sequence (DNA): TGCGCCAGCAGCCTACAGGGGGCGATCGGCACTGAAGCTTTCTTT. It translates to CASSLQGAIGTEAFF.

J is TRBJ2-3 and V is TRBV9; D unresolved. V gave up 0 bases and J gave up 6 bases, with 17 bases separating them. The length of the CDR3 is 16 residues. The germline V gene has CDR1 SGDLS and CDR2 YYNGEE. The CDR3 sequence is CASSVEESISSDTQYF. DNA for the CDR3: TGTGCCAGCAGCGTAGAGGAGAGTATATCATCCGATACGCAGTATTTT. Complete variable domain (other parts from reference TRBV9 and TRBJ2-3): DSGVTQTPKHLITATGQRVTLRCSPRSGDLSVYWYQQSLDQGLQFLIQYYNGEERAKGNILERFSAQQFPDLHSELNLSSLELGDSALYFCASSVEESISSDTQYFGPGTRLTVL.

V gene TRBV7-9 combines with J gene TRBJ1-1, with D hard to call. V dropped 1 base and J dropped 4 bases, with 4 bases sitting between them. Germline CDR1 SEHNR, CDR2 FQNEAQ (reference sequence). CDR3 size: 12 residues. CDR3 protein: CASSLDRTEAFF. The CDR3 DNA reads TGTGCCAGCAGCTTAGACCGCACTGAAGCTTTCTTT.

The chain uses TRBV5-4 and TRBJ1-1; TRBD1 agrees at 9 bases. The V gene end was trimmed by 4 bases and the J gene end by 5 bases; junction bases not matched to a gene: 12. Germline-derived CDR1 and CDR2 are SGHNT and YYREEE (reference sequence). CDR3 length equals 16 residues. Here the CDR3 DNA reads TGTGCCAGCAGCCCCGCAGGGACAGGGAGGGAAACTGAAGCTTTCTTT. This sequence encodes CASSPAGTGRETEAFF.

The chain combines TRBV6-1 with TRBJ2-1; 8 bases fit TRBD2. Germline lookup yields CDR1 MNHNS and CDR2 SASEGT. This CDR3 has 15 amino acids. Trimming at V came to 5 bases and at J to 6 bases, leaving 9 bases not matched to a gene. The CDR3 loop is CASSSLSGGLNEQFF. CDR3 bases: TGTGCCAGCAGTTCTCTAAGCGGGGGCCTCAATGAGCAGTTCTTC.

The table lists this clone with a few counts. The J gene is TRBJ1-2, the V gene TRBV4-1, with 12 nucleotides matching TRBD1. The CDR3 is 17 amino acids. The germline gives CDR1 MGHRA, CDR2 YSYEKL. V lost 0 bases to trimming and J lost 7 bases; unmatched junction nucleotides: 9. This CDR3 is CASSQDMGTGGAGGYTF. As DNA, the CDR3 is TGCGCCAGCAGCCAAGATATGGGGACAGGGGGCGCGGGTGGCTACACCTTC.

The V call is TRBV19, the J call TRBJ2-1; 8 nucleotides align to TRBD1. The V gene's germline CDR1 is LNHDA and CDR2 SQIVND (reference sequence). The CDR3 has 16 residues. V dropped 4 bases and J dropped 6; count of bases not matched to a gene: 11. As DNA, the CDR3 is TGTGCCAGTAGTACCTACGGACAGGGATCGGGCAATGAGCAGTTCTTC. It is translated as CASSTYGQGSGNEQFF. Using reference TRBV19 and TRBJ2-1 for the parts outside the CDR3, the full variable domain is DGGITQSPKYLFRKEGQNVTLSCEQNLNHDAMYWYRQDPGQGLRLIYYSQIVNDFQKGDIAEGYSVSREKKESFPLTVTSAQKNPTAFYLCASSTYGQGSGNEQFFGPGTRLTVL.

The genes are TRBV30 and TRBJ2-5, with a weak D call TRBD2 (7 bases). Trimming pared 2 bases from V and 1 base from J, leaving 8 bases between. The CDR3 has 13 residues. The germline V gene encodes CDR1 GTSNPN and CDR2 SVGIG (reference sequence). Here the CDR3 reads CAWSRGAQETQYF. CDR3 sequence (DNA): TGTGCCTGGAGTCGGGGGGCCCAAGAGACCCAGTACTTC.

CDR3 protein: CASSLEGRVVTGELFF. DNA for the CDR3: TGTGCCAGCAGCTTAGAAGGTCGAGTCGTCACCGGGGAGCTGTTTTTT. This sequence joins TRBV7-8 and TRBJ2-2; D remains ambiguous. This CDR3 is 16 amino acids long. V lost 1 base, J lost 4 bases, and 13 bases lay in between. Per the germline V gene, CDR1 is SGHVS and CDR2 is FQNEAQ.